These T cell receptor beta chains were read from a single sample in a study of blood T cell repertoires in COVID-19. Some clones are missing from TCRdb's copy, which holds only in-frame ones; the method was immunoSEQ multiplex PCR. The table lists over 150,000 clones, roughly 88% of them singletons. Source material: peripheral blood. These receptors came from a woman aged 40-49 years with COVID-19, enrolled during active disease. Each CDR3 is given with its conserved first and last residue. Fields, in order: D gene, J gene, V gene, clone size, CDR3 DNA, CDR3 protein. The D gene is left open where the match is weak. Some rows have no size entry. The others give once, few or many, or a class for an expanded clone.

d_call: .
j_call: TRBJ2-2
v_call: TRBV15
clone_size: once
cdr3_nt: TGTGCCACCGCTAAAAAGTCCTGGGAGCTGTTTTTT
cdr3_aa: CATAKKSWELFF

d_call: .
j_call: TRBJ1-1
v_call: TRBV6-1
clone_size: .
cdr3_nt: TGTGCCAGCAGTGAATGGGGGCGCGGGGGCGCTGAAGCTTTCTTT
cdr3_aa: CASSEWGRGGAEAFF

d_call: .
j_call: TRBJ1-1
v_call: TRBV5-1
clone_size: .
cdr3_nt: TGCGCCAGCATCGGGATGAACACTGAAGCTTTCTTT
cdr3_aa: CASIGMNTEAFF

d_call: TRBD1
j_call: TRBJ1-5
v_call: TRBV5-1
clone_size: .
cdr3_nt: TGCGCCAGCAGCCTAGAACCACAGGGGCTGCCCCAGCATTTT
cdr3_aa: CASSLEPQGLPQHF

d_call: TRBD2
j_call: TRBJ2-3
v_call: TRBV7-9
clone_size: many
cdr3_nt: TGTGCCAGCAGCGGGACTAGCGGGAGCGCAGATACGCAGTATTTT
cdr3_aa: CASSGTSGSADTQYF

d_call: TRBD2
j_call: TRBJ2-1
v_call: TRBV25-1
clone_size: .
cdr3_nt: TGTGCCAGCAGTGTTCACGGGGGGGCGTATGAGCAGTTCTTC
cdr3_aa: CASSVHGGAYEQFF

d_call: TRBD1
j_call: TRBJ1-6
v_call: TRBV11-2
clone_size: .
cdr3_nt: TGTGCCAGCAGCTTAGATCGTAGGGGACAGGGAACCAATAATTCACCCCTCCACTTT
cdr3_aa: CASSLDRRGQGTNNSPLHF

d_call: TRBD1
j_call: TRBJ2-7
v_call: TRBV6-5
clone_size: once
cdr3_nt: TGTGCCAGCAGGACGACAGGGGGCGCGTACGAGCAGTACTTC
cdr3_aa: CASRTTGGAYEQYF

d_call: .
j_call: TRBJ2-1
v_call: TRBV9
clone_size: .
cdr3_nt: TGTGCCAGCAGCGTAGATAGCTCCTACAATGAGCAGTTCTTC
cdr3_aa: CASSVDSSYNEQFF

d_call: TRBD1
j_call: TRBJ1-6
v_call: TRBV6-5
clone_size: .
cdr3_nt: TGTGCCAGCAGTTACTCGATTGGGACAGGGGGTTCACCCCTCCACTTT
cdr3_aa: CASSYSIGTGGSPLHF

d_call: TRBD1
j_call: TRBJ2-7
v_call: TRBV19
clone_size: .
cdr3_nt: TGTGCCAGTAGTGCGGTACAGGGGAACGAGCAGTACTTC
cdr3_aa: CASSAVQGNEQYF

d_call: TRBD1
j_call: TRBJ1-1
v_call: TRBV6-2/TRBV6-3
clone_size: .
cdr3_nt: TGTGCCAGCAGTCGCCCGGGACAGGGCTCGGCGACTGAAGCTTTCTTT
cdr3_aa: CASSRPGQGSATEAFF

d_call: .
j_call: TRBJ1-2
v_call: TRBV12-3/TRBV12-4
clone_size: few
cdr3_nt: TGTGCCAGCAACCCTGGGGGCATTGCGGCAGGTACCTTC
cdr3_aa: CASNPGGIAAGTF

d_call: TRBD2
j_call: TRBJ2-2
v_call: TRBV3-1/TRBV3-2
clone_size: .
cdr3_nt: TGTGCCAGCGCTGTTAGCGGGGGGGCTAAGGAGCTGTTTTTT
cdr3_aa: CASAVSGGAKELFF

d_call: TRBD1
j_call: TRBJ1-1
v_call: TRBV27
clone_size: .
cdr3_nt: TGTGCCAGCGCACAACAGGGGAGGACTGAAGCTTTCTTT
cdr3_aa: CASAQQGRTEAFF

d_call: .
j_call: TRBJ1-5
v_call: TRBV7-6
clone_size: .
cdr3_nt: TGTGCCAGCAGCTCCGGGACGGGCGGGAGTCAGCCCCAGCATTTT
cdr3_aa: CASSSGTGGSQPQHF

d_call: .
j_call: TRBJ1-6
v_call: TRBV5-1
clone_size: .
cdr3_nt: TGCGCCAGCAGCTTGGCACAGGTTAATAATTCACCCCTCCACTTT
cdr3_aa: CASSLAQVNNSPLHF

d_call: TRBD1
j_call: TRBJ2-3
v_call: TRBV11-2
clone_size: .
cdr3_nt: TGTGCCAGCAGCTTTTGGACAGGGGTAGTAGATACGCAGTATTTT
cdr3_aa: CASSFWTGVVDTQYF

d_call: TRBD2
j_call: TRBJ2-1
v_call: TRBV5-1
clone_size: .
cdr3_nt: TGCGCCAGCAGCCCGCCCCTACTAGCGGGAGGGCACAATGAGCAGTTCTTC
cdr3_aa: CASSPPLLAGGHNEQFF

d_call: .
j_call: TRBJ1-5
v_call: TRBV29-1
clone_size: .
cdr3_nt: TGCAGCGTTGGGAGCAGGGGTAGCAATCAGCCCCAGCATTTT
cdr3_aa: CSVGSRGSNQPQHF

d_call: .
j_call: TRBJ1-5
v_call: TRBV13
clone_size: .
cdr3_nt: TGTGCCAGCAGCTTAACAGGGCAGCCCCAGCATTTT
cdr3_aa: CASSLTGQPQHF

d_call: .
j_call: TRBJ2-7
v_call: TRBV5-8
clone_size: .
cdr3_nt: TGTGCCAGCAGCGTCGACAGGACCTACGAGCAGTACTTC
cdr3_aa: CASSVDRTYEQYF

d_call: TRBD1
j_call: TRBJ1-4
v_call: TRBV9
clone_size: .
cdr3_nt: TGTGCCAGCAGGAAGGGACAGACAACTAATGAAAAACTGTTTTTT
cdr3_aa: CASRKGQTTNEKLFF

d_call: TRBD1
j_call: TRBJ1-4
v_call: TRBV5-1
clone_size: .
cdr3_nt: TGCGCCAGCAGCTCGGGACAGCTATCAACTAATGAAAAACTGTTTTTT
cdr3_aa: CASSSGQLSTNEKLFF

d_call: TRBD1
j_call: TRBJ2-2
v_call: TRBV7-9
clone_size: .
cdr3_nt: TGTGCCAGCAGGACACAGGGGGCGAGCACCGGGGAGCTGTTTTTT
cdr3_aa: CASRTQGASTGELFF

d_call: TRBD1
j_call: TRBJ2-1
v_call: TRBV6-5
clone_size: .
cdr3_nt: TGTGCCAGCAGTCCCGGGACAGGGCCCAATGAGCAGTTCTTC
cdr3_aa: CASSPGTGPNEQFF

d_call: TRBD1
j_call: TRBJ1-1
v_call: TRBV2
clone_size: once
cdr3_nt: TGTGCCAGCAGATGGGGGCAGGGGGCGATCATGAACACTGAAGCTTTCTTT
cdr3_aa: CASRWGQGAIMNTEAFF

d_call: .
j_call: TRBJ1-2
v_call: TRBV11-2
clone_size: .
cdr3_nt: TGTGCCAGCAGCTCAAATTGGGACACCCATAGTGGCTACACCTTC
cdr3_aa: CASSSNWDTHSGYTF

d_call: TRBD2
j_call: TRBJ2-2
v_call: TRBV7-3
clone_size: .
cdr3_nt: TGTGCCAGCAGCGCCCCGGGACTAGAGGTGGCCGGGGAGCTGTTTTTT
cdr3_aa: CASSAPGLEVAGELFF

d_call: .
j_call: TRBJ2-3
v_call: TRBV5-4
clone_size: .
cdr3_nt: TGTGCCAGCAGCGCGTGGACTACTCCTAGCACAGATACGCAGTATTTT
cdr3_aa: CASSAWTTPSTDTQYF

d_call: TRBD1
j_call: TRBJ2-2
v_call: TRBV5-1
clone_size: .
cdr3_nt: TGCGCCAGCAGCTTGTCTTCAGGGGGCGCCGGGGAGCTGTTTTTT
cdr3_aa: CASSLSSGGAGELFF

d_call: TRBD1
j_call: TRBJ2-7
v_call: TRBV27
clone_size: .
cdr3_nt: TGTGCCAGCAGAATACAGGGGGATAGTTGGTACGAGCAGTACTTC
cdr3_aa: CASRIQGDSWYEQYF

d_call: TRBD2
j_call: TRBJ2-7
v_call: TRBV28
clone_size: .
cdr3_nt: TGTGCCAGCAGTTTGGCGGGAGGCCGGGGAGAGCAGTACTTC
cdr3_aa: CASSLAGGRGEQYF

d_call: .
j_call: TRBJ1-5
v_call: TRBV24-1
clone_size: .
cdr3_nt: TGTGCCACCAGTGATAGGGGGTTGAGCAATCAGCCCCAGCATTTT
cdr3_aa: CATSDRGLSNQPQHF

d_call: .
j_call: TRBJ1-2
v_call: TRBV6-5
clone_size: .
cdr3_nt: TGTGCCAGCACTACGGCGGGTAACTATGGCTACACCTTC
cdr3_aa: CASTTAGNYGYTF

d_call: TRBD1
j_call: TRBJ1-4
v_call: TRBV28
clone_size: few
cdr3_nt: TGTGCCAGCAGTCCCCGGACTCACAGGGGAGCAACTAATGAAAAACTGTTTTTT
cdr3_aa: CASSPRTHRGATNEKLFF

d_call: .
j_call: TRBJ1-3
v_call: TRBV15
clone_size: .
cdr3_nt: TGTGCCGTGAGCAGGGGAAACACCATATATTTT
cdr3_aa: CAVSRGNTIYF

d_call: TRBD2
j_call: TRBJ2-3
v_call: TRBV4-1
clone_size: once
cdr3_nt: TGCGCCAGCAGCCAAGAGGGAGCGGGAGGGGCAGATACGCAGTATTTT
cdr3_aa: CASSQEGAGGADTQYF

d_call: TRBD1
j_call: TRBJ2-5
v_call: TRBV14
clone_size: .
cdr3_nt: TGTGCCAGCAGCCAAAAACAGGGGGTTGAGGAGACCCAGTACTTC
cdr3_aa: CASSQKQGVEETQYF

d_call: .
j_call: TRBJ1-5
v_call: TRBV4-1
clone_size: .
cdr3_nt: TGCGCCAGCAGCCTAGGACAGCTAAATCAGCCCCAGCATTTT
cdr3_aa: CASSLGQLNQPQHF

d_call: TRBD1
j_call: TRBJ2-7
v_call: TRBV7-9
clone_size: .
cdr3_nt: TGTGCCAGCAGCTCCGGGACAGTAGACTACGAGCAGTACTTC
cdr3_aa: CASSSGTVDYEQYF

d_call: .
j_call: TRBJ2-1
v_call: TRBV15
clone_size: .
cdr3_nt: TGTGCCACCAGCAGAGACCCCCTAGTAGCGAGGAGCTCCTACAATGAGCAGTTCTTC
cdr3_aa: CATSRDPLVARSSYNEQFF

d_call: .
j_call: TRBJ1-1
v_call: TRBV6-1
clone_size: .
cdr3_nt: TGTGCCAGCAGTGAAGCCGTTTGGAACACTGAAGCTTTCTTT
cdr3_aa: CASSEAVWNTEAFF

d_call: TRBD1
j_call: TRBJ2-7
v_call: TRBV7-7
clone_size: few
cdr3_nt: TGTGCTAGCAGCTTAGGGGATGGACAGGCTAGCTCCTACGAGCAGTACTTC
cdr3_aa: CASSLGDGQASSYEQYF

d_call: TRBD1
j_call: TRBJ1-2
v_call: TRBV7-8
clone_size: .
cdr3_nt: TGTGCCAGCAGCTTATTCAGTAGGGACAGCTTGCTAAACTTC
cdr3_aa: CASSLFSRDSLLNF

d_call: TRBD2
j_call: TRBJ2-5
v_call: TRBV19
clone_size: .
cdr3_nt: TGTGCCAGTAGTTCTAAAACCGGGACTAGCGGGGGGGCCGGGGAGACCCAGTACTTC
cdr3_aa: CASSSKTGTSGGAGETQYF